Here is one T cell receptor beta chain with its context. What it binds is not known. There were healthy Caucasian individuals from Russia, aged 6 to 90, serving as donors. Collection of 8.5 to 10 milliliters of peripheral blood was performed for each donor. This entry belongs to a study of blood T cells in healthy people across ages. CDR1 and CDR2 from the germline V gene are LGHNA and YNFKEQ. Losses at the gene ends were 3 bases for V and 5 bases for J; bases not matched to a gene: 5. This CDR3 contains 14 residues. A second PCR of about 7 to 12 cycles used a sample-barcoded 5' primer and a J-beta primer mix. TCRdb independently ran MiXCR on the 5' RACE reads; one entry per CDR3 protein. The sample has 1,500,000 or so distinct CDR3 sequences; approximately 59% are singletons. Regarding the study as a whole: For the donors, CMV status was unknown and possibly confounded expanded clonotype changes.

V is TRBV4-2 and J is TRBJ2-3; 7 bases line up with TRBD2. The receptor was derived from a man aged 18 to 30 in good health. Sequencing was carried out using blood. The CDR3 coding sequence is TGTGCCAGCAGCCAGGCAGGGAGGGAAGATACGCAGTATTTT. Encoded protein: CASSQAGREDTQYF.